This section outlines one T cell receptor (beta chain) sequence together with its context. The data belong to a study of blood T cell repertoires in COVID-19. Only in-frame clones appear in the TCRdb table, and some are missing; sequencing was by immunoSEQ multiplex PCR. This table has just over 50,000 clones, around 83% appearing once. After removal of 6 bases from V and 1 base from J, the junction contained 6 bases not matched to a gene. The CDR3 runs 15 residues. Germline V gene sequence: CDR1 SGHRS, CDR2 YFSETQ. Sequencing used peripheral blood. The chain employs TRBV5-1 and TRBJ2-2; 7 nucleotides match TRBD2. The receptor was isolated from a man older than 75 with active COVID-19. In nucleotides, the CDR3 is TGCGCCAGCACAATTTCTAGCGGGAACACCGGGGAGCTGTTTTTT. Protein product: CASTISSGNTGELFF.